This TCR beta chain was sequenced for a study of molecular identifiers for immune sequencing clone quantification. Bulk TCR library preparation followed previously described methods with listed TCR primers. From the PCR reads, TCRdb called clonotypes with MiXCR, one entry per CDR3 protein. The sample carries around 300,000 distinct CDR3 sequences, about 22% recorded once. This clonotype turned up a few times. Germline V CDR1 and CDR2: MGHDK, SYGVNS. The CDR3 extends over 11 amino acids. The V gene lost 10 bases and the J gene lost 5 bases, with 11 bases spanning the gap. Libraries for naive CD8 T cells, which were made from roughly 21,000 to 960,000 sorted cells, drew on 10%, 30% or 50% of the RNA.

V and J are TRBV25-1 and TRBJ2-5, with TRBD2 as a possible D gene (6 bases). This TCR was recovered from a human donor in good health. Some libraries in this study had Jurkat cell RNA spiked in. The source material was naive CD8+ T cells from blood, with Jurkat cell RNA spiked in. This sample's subset: FACS-sorted CD8+CD4-CCR7+CD45RA+ naive T cells. Written as DNA, the CDR3 is TGTGCCACCTCGAGCGGGGAGACCCAGTACTTC. Protein: CATSSGETQYF.